The entry below gives a single T cell receptor beta chain sequence along with its context. The clone's antigen remains unknown. It has no much larger one-base neighbor in the sample; base qualities were not kept. The sample is drawn from a study of OX40 agonist ivuxolimab in advanced cancers. About the full investigation: The costimulatory receptor OX40 (CD134) was targeted by ivuxolimab, a fully human IgG2 agonistic monoclonal antibody. Intravenous ivuxolimab was administered to patients every 2 weeks at six dose levels: 0.01, 0.1, 0.3, 1.5, 3 and 10 mg/kg. Of the roughly 51 patients in dose escalation, around 19 had hepatocellular carcinoma, some 15 had melanoma, 9 had renal cell carcinoma and 9 had head and neck cancer. In the dose-escalation cohort, roughly 82% of patients were male, and the mean age was around 60 years with a range of roughly 20 to 85. Patients were allowed to have had prior anti-PD-1, anti-PD-L1 or anti-CTLA-4 therapy, and 40% to 45% of the dose-escalation patients had been treated with checkpoint inhibitors. Three dose-escalation patients achieved partial responses, one with hepatocellular carcinoma and two with cutaneous melanoma. The point of sequencing TCRbeta in the periphery was to test whether ivuxolimab changed TCR sequence diversity and drove clonal T-cell expansion. The paper describes the monotherapy dose-escalation part (N ≈ 52 patients) of the phase I trial of ivuxolimab.

CDR1 and CDR2 are drawn from the germline V gene: SGHDN, FVKESK. Trimming takes 5 bases from V and 4 bases from J, and the germline ends sit 11 bases apart. The CDR3, from cysteine to phenylalanine, totals 14 residues. The entry retains the CDR3 DNA only, 42 bases that are in frame from base 1. To sequence the TCRbeta CDR3 region, genomic DNA was isolated from the sorted cells. TCRbeta CDR3 regions were sequenced using the immunoSEQ Assay. As stored in TCRdb, this immuneACCESS dataset retains in-frame rearrangements with V and J assigned. A fraction of the clones does not appear; measured against another copy, unresolved V genes explain less than half of the discrepancy, and the remainder lacks a known reason. This sample is represented by tens of thousands of clones; roughly 85% of them were singletons. The ten largest clones take up roughly 5.5% of the sample. Patients with a history of autoimmune disease or receiving systemic immunosuppression were excluded from the trial. Peripheral blood for TCR sequencing was collected from all dose cohorts at baseline, on cycle 4 day 1, and on cycle 7 day 1. Samples were obtained from an open-label, multicenter, first-in-human phase I dose-escalation trial of ivuxolimab. Adults with locally advanced or metastatic melanoma, renal cell carcinoma, hepatocellular carcinoma or head and neck squamous cell carcinoma were enrolled in the trial. CD4+ and CD8+ T cells were sorted separately from peripheral blood before TCR sequencing.

Paper-wide results and their limitations: The antigen specificity of the peripheral T cells that underwent clonal expansion was not determined. Partial responders in the 0.1-3.0 mg/kg groups had among the lowest normalized peripheral clonal expansion, especially among CD8+ T cells. After ivuxolimab, CD8+ T cells had more expanded clones than CD4+ T cells on average. At doses of 0.1 to 3.0 mg/kg, clonal expansion of both CD4+ and CD8+ T cells in blood was seen between baseline and week 6. Low levels of normalized T-cell clonal expansion were also seen in some patients who did not respond.

The material sequenced was CD4+ or CD8+ T cells sorted from blood, taken in a trial of the OX40 agonist ivuxolimab. The receptor's source is an adult with an advanced solid tumor such as melanoma, head and neck, liver or kidney cancer. The chain is made from TRBV14 and TRBJ2-2; no confident D gene assignment can be made. Read as DNA, the sequence is TGTGCCAGCAGCATTCAGTCCGGCACCGGGGAGCTGTTTTTT. This codes for CASSIQSGTGELFF.